The subject of this entry is one TCR beta chain. What antigen it recognizes has not been identified. The sequence runs out 3 residues before the end of the CDR3; the remainder is reconstructed from the germline J gene. This record belongs to a study of T cells in women clearing cervical HPV infection (dated by TCRdb to between 2018 and 2020). Broadly, across the study: The cases were 25 women with histologically confirmed HPV16-related CIN3 or worse, and 2 of these cases were invasive cancers. Cases and controls were matched on age within five years and on year of sample collection. Among cases, blood sampling came a median of roughly 150 days after lesion detection, with an interquartile range of about 85 to 220 days. In the parent cohort, some 10,000 women aged 18 or older were enrolled in Guanacaste, Costa Rica, during about 1993 to 1995 and then followed for less than 8 years. Case blood was taken at the visit when the lesion was first identified, whereas control blood was taken when infection was no longer detected. The controls were fewer than 30 women whose single incident HPV16 infection cleared within 12 months with no development of precancer or cancer. A median age of approximately 32 years was observed in cases versus less than 40 in controls, and no significant differences in baseline characteristics were found. The exploratory proof-of-principle case-control study was nested within the Guanacaste HPV Natural History Study in Costa Rica and compared TCR repertoires across cervical HPV16 outcomes. Quality controls consisted of five blinded duplicates per group, for a total of roughly 60 samples made up of roughly 50 participants and ten or so replicates. Since only a few of the women had HLA typing available, the possibility that HLA type was acting as a confounder could not be ruled out. The study at large found these results: Because the number of T cells per sample was unknown, the richness differences could reflect varying T-cell content rather than repertoire biology. Because of the cross-sectional design, the study could not determine whether the associations came before infection or resulted from infection, and neither effector/memory subsets nor HPV-specific T cells were isolated. Lower TRBV6-7 relative abundance was observed in cases than in controls (roughly 0.12% versus 0.15%; Bonferroni P = 0.0008). Cases were distinguished from controls with an estimated AUC of approximately 0.83 by random forest classifiers combining richness and V gene abundances. TCR repertoire richness was significantly higher in CIN3+ cases than in controls across sequencing depths, while evenness did not differ.

The CDR3 runs 14 amino acids, cysteine and phenylalanine included. The 33 bases shown cover part of the CDR3, and their frame starts at base 1. V and J lose 2 bases and 2 bases, and a span of 10 bases separates them. The CDR1 and CDR2 encoded by the germline V gene are MNHEY and SVGEGT. Every participant had a single incident cervical HPV16 infection, and prevalent HPV16 infections were excluded. Cervical HPV DNA was detected with MY09/MY11 PCR, and genotyping was done by dot-blot hybridization. Approximately 15 mL of heparinized blood were centrifuged, and the buffy coat was aliquoted, frozen at -30°C, then stored at -80°C. QIAGEN kits were used to extract genomic DNA from the buffy coat specimens. TCR beta CDR3 regions were amplified by multiplex PCR using the immunoSEQ assay from an average of about 1.2 ug genomic DNA per sample. The assay corrected primer bias using a complete synthetic TCR repertoire to establish an amplification baseline. The amplicons were sequenced using the Illumina platform. On the authors' methods: Sequences were error-corrected by clustering with frequency ratios and a modified nearest-neighbor algorithm, then analyzed in the immunoSEQ Analyzer with IMGT gene definitions. At each rarefaction depth, TCR richness and evenness were averaged across 20 rarefaction repeats, and samples with fewer sequences than that depth were excluded. Wilcoxon rank sum tests with FDR correction were used to compare V, D and J gene relative abundances between the groups. For the blinded duplicates, the intraclass correlation was over 95% for TCR richness and averaged about 76% across about 70 gene segments. The source is immuneACCESS, and TCRdb retained only in-frame sequences with V and J called. Part of the clones is not carried over; for the studies checked, unresolved V genes explain less than half of this, and the remainder is unexplained. Clonal size and the V and J genes are those of that table, whereas D and trimming came from the DNA. The sample table records more than 25,000 clones. The ten largest clonotypes hold approximately 3.7% of the sample.

The TCR originated in a woman aged 18 to 75 with a cervical HPV16 infection that either progressed to CIN3+ or cleared (not recorded which). The chain was built from TRBV6-2 or TRBV6-3 and TRBJ2-7; no D gene is confidently identified. The sequencing sample was made of blood buffy coat. CDR3 bases read: TGTGCCAGCAGTTACCAACATGAGACCTACGAG. Translation gives CASSYQHETYE. The whole CDR3 region reads CASSYQHETYEQYF.